This T cell receptor (beta chain) is drawn from a study of metastatic and nonmetastatic thyroid tumors. Background on the study: For malignant and benign thyroid patients, tumor or nodule tissue and blood were the sources whose repertoires were compared.

This clone was detected many times. Germline CDR1 and CDR2: KGHSH and LQKENI. The CDR3 totals 15 residues. The junction had 6 bases not matched to a gene; V was cut back by 3 bases and J by 4 bases. Patients had received no treatment of any kind before thyroid surgery. In the original analysis: For papillary thyroid cancer, a distant-metastasis classifier was constructed from CDR3 differences observed across clinicopathological groups. TCRdb reanalyzed the PCR reads with MiXCR. TCRdb, rather than the study authors, made the V and J calls. The data show tens of thousands of clones, just under 25% seen once.

The source material was blood. The source is a female donor with papillary thyroid cancer or a benign thyroid nodule (not recorded which). Some clones in this sample may be carry-over from other donors' samples. This chain joins TRBV18 and TRBJ1-5; the match to TRBD1 covers 7 bases. The CDR3 DNA reads TGTGCCAGCTCACCCGGGACAGTGGGGAATCAGCCCCAGCATTTT. Protein sequence: CASSPGTVGNQPQHF.